This T cell receptor (beta chain) is from a study of blood T cell repertoires in COVID-19. At the level of the study: The study drew acute and convalescent COVID-19 samples from the United States, Italy and Spain.

This clone was detected a few times. This table comes from immunoSEQ multiplex PCR, and its TCRdb copy is limited to in-frame clones, with some not included. Of about 170,000 clones listed, 77% were seen once; the top ten hold about 3%. CDR1 is SEHNR and CDR2 is FQNEAQ in the germline V gene (reference sequence). Trimming left V 6 bases short and J 1 base short, with 9 bases between. The CDR3 contains 13 residues. This rearrangement joins TRBV7-9 to TRBJ1-1, with D unclear. Sequencing input: peripheral blood. This TCR was recovered from a man aged 65 to 85 with acute or convalescent COVID-19. The chain's CDR3 is CASRRRENTEAFF. The CDR3 nucleotides are TGTGCCAGCAGGAGGAGGGAGAACACTGAAGCTTTCTTT.